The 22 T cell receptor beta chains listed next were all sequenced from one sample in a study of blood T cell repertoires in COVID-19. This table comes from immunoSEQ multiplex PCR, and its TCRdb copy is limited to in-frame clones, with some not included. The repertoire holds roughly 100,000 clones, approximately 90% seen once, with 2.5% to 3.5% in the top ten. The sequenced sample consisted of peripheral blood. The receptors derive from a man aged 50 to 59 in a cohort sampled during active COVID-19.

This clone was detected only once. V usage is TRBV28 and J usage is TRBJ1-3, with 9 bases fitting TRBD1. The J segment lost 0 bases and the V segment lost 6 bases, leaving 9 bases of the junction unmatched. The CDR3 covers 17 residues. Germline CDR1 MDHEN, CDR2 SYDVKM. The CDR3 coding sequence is TGTGCCAGCAGCTTTGGGGACAGGGCTCTCTCTGGAAACACCATATATTTT. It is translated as CASSFGDRALSGNTIYF.

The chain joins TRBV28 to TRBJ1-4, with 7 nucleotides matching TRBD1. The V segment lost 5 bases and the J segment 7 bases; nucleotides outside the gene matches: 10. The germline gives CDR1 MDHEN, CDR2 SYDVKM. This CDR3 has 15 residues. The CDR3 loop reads CASSAETGVREKLFF. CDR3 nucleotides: TGTGCCAGCAGTGCGGAAACAGGGGTTCGTGAAAAACTGTTTTTT.

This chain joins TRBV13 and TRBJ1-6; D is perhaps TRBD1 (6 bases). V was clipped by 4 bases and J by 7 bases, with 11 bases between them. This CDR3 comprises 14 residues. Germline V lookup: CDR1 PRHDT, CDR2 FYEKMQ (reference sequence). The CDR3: CASSSEGGNSPLHF. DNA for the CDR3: TGTGCCAGCAGCTCAGAGGGGGGGAATTCACCCCTCCACTTT. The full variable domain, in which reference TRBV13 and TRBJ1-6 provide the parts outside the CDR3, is AAGVIQSPRHLIKEKRETATLKCYPIPRHDTVYWYQQGPGQDPQFLISFYEKMQSDKGSIPDRFSAQQFSDYHSELNMSSLELGDSALYFCASSSEGGNSPLHFGNGTRLTVT.

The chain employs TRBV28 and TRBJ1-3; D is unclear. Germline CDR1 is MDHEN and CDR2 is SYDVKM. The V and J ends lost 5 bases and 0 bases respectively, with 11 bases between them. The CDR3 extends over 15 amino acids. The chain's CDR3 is CASSPGLHSGNTIYF. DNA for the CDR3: TGTGCCAGCAGTCCTGGGCTGCACTCTGGAAACACCATATATTTT. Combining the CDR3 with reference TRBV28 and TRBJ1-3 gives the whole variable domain DVKVTQSSRYLVKRTGEKVFLECVQDMDHENMFWYRQDPGLGLRLIYFSYDVKMKEKGDIPEGYSVSREKKERFSLILESASTNQTSMYLCASSPGLHSGNTIYFGEGSWLTVV.

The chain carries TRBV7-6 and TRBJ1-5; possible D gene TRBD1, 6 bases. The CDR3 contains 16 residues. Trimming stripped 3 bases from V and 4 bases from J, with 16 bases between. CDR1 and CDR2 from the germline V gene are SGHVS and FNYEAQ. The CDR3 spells CASSLQSDRANQPQHF. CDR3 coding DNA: TGTGCCAGCAGCTTGCAATCGGACAGAGCTAATCAGCCCCAGCATTTT.

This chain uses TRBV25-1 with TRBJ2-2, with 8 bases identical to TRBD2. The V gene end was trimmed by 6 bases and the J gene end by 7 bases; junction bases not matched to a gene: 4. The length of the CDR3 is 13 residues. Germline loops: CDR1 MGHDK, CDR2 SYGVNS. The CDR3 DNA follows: TGTGCCAGCAGGGGACTAGGGGTCGGGGAGCTGTTTTTT. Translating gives CASRGLGVGELFF.

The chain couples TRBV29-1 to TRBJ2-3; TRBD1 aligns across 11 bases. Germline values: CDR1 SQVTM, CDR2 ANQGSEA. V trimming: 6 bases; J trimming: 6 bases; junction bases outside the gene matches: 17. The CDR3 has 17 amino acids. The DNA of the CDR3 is TGCAGCGTGGGGGGGACAGGGGGAAAACCACTTATGGATACGCAGTATTTT. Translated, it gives CSVGGTGGKPLMDTQYF.

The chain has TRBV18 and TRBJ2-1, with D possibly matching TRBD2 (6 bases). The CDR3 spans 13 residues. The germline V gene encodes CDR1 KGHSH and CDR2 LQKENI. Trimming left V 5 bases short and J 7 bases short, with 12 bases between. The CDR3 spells CASSSGLGNEQFF. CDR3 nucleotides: TGTGCCAGCTCATCGGGACTTGGGAATGAGCAGTTCTTC.

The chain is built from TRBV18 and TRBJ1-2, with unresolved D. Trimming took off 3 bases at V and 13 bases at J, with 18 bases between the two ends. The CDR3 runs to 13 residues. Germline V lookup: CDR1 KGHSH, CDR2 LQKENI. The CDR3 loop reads CASSPYREDQITF. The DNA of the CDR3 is TGTGCCAGCTCACCGTATCGGGAGGATCAAATCACCTTC.

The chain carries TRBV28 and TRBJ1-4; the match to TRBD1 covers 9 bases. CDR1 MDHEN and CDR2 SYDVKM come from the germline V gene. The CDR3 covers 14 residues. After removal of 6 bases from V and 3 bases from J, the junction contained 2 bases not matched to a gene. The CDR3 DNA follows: TGTGCCAGCAGCACAGGGGGCCCTAATGAAAAACTGTTTTTT. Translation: CASSTGGPNEKLFF. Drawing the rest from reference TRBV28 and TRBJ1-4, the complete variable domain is DVKVTQSSRYLVKRTGEKVFLECVQDMDHENMFWYRQDPGLGLRLIYFSYDVKMKEKGDIPEGYSVSREKKERFSLILESASTNQTSMYLCASSTGGPNEKLFFGSGTQLSVL.

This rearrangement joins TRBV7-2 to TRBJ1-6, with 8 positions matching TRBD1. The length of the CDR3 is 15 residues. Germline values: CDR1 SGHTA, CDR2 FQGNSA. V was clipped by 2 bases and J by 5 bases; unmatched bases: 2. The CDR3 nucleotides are TGTGCCAGCAGCTTATTGGACAGGGATAATTCACCCCTCCACTTT. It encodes CASSLLDRDNSPLHF.

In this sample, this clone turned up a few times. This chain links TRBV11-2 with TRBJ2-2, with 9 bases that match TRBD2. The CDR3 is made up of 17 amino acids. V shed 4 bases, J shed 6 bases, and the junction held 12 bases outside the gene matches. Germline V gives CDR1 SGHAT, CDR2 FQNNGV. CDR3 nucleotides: TGTGCCAGCAGCTCACTAGCGGGTCCGACCGCGGCCGGGGAGCTGTTTTTT. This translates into CASSSLAGPTAAGELFF.

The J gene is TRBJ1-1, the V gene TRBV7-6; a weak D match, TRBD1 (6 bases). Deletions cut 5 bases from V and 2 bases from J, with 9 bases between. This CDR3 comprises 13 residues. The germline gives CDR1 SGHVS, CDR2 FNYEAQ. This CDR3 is CASSADSNTEAFF. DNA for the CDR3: TGTGCCAGCAGCGCGGACAGCAACACTGAAGCTTTCTTT.

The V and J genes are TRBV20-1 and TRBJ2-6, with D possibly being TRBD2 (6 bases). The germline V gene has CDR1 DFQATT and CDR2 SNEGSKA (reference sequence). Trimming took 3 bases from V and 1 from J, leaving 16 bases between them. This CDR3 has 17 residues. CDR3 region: CSASLRAGRSGANVLTF. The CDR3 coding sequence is TGCAGTGCTAGTCTCAGGGCAGGGAGGTCTGGGGCCAACGTCCTGACTTTC.

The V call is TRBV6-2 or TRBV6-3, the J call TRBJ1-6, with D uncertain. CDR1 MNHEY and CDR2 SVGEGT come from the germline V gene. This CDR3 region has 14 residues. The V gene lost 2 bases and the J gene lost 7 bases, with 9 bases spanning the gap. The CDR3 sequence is CASSYTDGNSPLHF. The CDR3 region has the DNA TGTGCCAGCAGTTACACAGATGGGAATTCACCCCTCCACTTT.

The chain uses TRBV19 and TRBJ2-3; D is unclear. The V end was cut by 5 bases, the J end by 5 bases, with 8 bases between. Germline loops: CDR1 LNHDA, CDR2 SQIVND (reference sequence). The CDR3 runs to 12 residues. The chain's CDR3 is CASSVTGDTQYF. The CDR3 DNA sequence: TGTGCCAGTAGTGTGACTGGAGATACGCAGTATTTT.

The CDR3 sequence: CASSSSGTGSYEQYF. The CDR3 DNA follows: TGTGCCAGCAGTTCCTCCGGGACAGGATCCTACGAGCAGTACTTC. V is TRBV6-5 and J is TRBJ2-7, with TRBD1 matching 8 bases. The germline V gene encodes CDR1 MNHEY and CDR2 SVGAGI. The CDR3 is 15 amino acids. V was pared by 4 bases and J by 1 base, with 6 bases of the junction left unmatched.

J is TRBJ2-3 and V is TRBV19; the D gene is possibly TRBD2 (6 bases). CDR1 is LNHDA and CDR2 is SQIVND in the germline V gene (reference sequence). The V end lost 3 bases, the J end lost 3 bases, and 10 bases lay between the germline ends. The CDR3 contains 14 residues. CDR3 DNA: TGTGCCAGTAGTATGGGCGGGGAGACAGATACGCAGTATTTT. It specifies CASSMGGETDTQYF.

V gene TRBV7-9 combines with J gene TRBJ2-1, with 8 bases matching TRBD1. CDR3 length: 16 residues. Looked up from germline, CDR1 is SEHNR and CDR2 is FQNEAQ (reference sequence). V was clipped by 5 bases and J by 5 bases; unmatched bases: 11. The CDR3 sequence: CASSTKTGEVNNEQFF. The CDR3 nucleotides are TGTGCCAGCAGCACCAAGACAGGGGAGGTAAACAATGAGCAGTTCTTC. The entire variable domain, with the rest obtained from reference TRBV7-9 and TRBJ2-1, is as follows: DTGVSQNPRHKITKRGQNVTFRCDPISEHNRLYWYRQTLGQGPEFLTYFQNEAQLEKSRLLSDRFSAERPKGSFSTLEIQRTEQGDSAMYLCASSTKTGEVNNEQFFGPGTRLTVL.

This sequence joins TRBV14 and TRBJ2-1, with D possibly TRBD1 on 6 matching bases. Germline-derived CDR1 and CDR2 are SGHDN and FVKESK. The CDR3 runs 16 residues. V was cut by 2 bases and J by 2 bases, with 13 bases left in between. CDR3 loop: CASSQLQGPTYNEQFF. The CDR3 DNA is TGTGCCAGCAGCCAACTCCAGGGGCCCACCTACAATGAGCAGTTCTTC.

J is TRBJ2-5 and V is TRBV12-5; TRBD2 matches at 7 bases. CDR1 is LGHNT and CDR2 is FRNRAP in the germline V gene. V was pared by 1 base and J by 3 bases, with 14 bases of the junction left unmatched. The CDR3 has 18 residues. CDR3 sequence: CASGLGLREALTKETQYF. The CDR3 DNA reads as TGTGCTAGTGGTTTGGGCCTCCGGGAGGCGCTGACAAAAGAGACCCAGTACTTC.

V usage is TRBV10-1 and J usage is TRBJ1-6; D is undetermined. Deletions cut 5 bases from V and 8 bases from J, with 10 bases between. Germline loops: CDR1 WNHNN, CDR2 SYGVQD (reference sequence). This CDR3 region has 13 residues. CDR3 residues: CASSPQVDSPLHF. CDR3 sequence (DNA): TGCGCCAGCAGTCCTCAGGTTGATTCACCCCTCCACTTT.